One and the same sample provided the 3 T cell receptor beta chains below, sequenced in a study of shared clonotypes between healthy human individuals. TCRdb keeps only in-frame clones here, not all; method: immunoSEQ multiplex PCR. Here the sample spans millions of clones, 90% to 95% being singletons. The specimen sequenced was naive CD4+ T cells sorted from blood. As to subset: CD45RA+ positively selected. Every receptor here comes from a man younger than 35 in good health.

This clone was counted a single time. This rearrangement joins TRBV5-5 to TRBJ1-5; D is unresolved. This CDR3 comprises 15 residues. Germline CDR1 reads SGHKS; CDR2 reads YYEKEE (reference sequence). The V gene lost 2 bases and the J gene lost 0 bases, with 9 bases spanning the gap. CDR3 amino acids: CASSLDGDSNQPQHF. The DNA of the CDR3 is TGTGCCAGCAGCTTAGACGGGGATAGCAATCAGCCCCAGCATTTT.

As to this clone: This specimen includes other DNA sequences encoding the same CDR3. As DNA, the CDR3 is TGTGCCAGCAGTTACCAGCGGGGGCCCTCCTACGAGCAGTACTTC. The encoded protein is CASSYQRGPSYEQYF. The chain carries TRBV6-5 and TRBJ2-7; 8 nucleotides match TRBD2. The CDR3 length is 15 residues. V lost 2 bases and J lost 0; bases outside the gene matches: 3. The V gene's germline CDR1 is MNHEY and CDR2 SVGAGI.

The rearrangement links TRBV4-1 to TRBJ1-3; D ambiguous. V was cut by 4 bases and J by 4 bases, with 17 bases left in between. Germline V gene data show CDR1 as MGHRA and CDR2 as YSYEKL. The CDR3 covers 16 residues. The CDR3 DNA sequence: TGCGCCAGCAGCCGATTGGGTATCAGCGTGGGAAACACCATATATTTT. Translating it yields CASSRLGISVGNTIYF.